The T cell receptor (beta chain) under discussion was sequenced for a study of T cell changes during pregnancy in multiple sclerosis. Trimming left V 0 bases short and J 6 bases short, with 12 bases between. Germline V gene sequence: CDR1 SEHNR, CDR2 FQNEAQ (reference sequence). The CDR3 length is 15 residues. Assay: immunoSEQ multiplex PCR; the TCRdb copy retains only in-frame clones and omits some. Among 50,000 to 55,000 clones listed, about 90% were seen once. Sequencing was performed on CD4+ T cells from peripheral blood mononuclear cells, taken after pregnancy. This TCR was recovered from a female donor with multiple sclerosis, enrolled in a pregnancy study. The chain carries TRBV7-9 and TRBJ2-4, with D tentatively TRBD1 (6 bases). DNA for the CDR3: TGTGCCAGCAGCTTAGCTGGGACACGGATAAACATTCAGTACTTC. As protein: CASSLAGTRINIQYF.